This T cell receptor (beta chain) was captured in a study of beta chain features in type 1 diabetes. Study summary: Healthy donors and patients had similar age, gender and cell yields. Broader study findings: Researchers report that Type 1 diabetes patients had moderately but significantly shorter TCRB CDR3s across all four CD4+ subsets.

Germline V CDR1 and CDR2: SGHTA, FQGNSA. V gave up 5 bases and J gave up 2 bases, with 12 bases separating them. The CDR3 covers 14 residues. Expressed TCRB transcripts got sequenced, as all isolated RNA was reverse transcribed. Libraries were prepared by immunoSEQ multiplex PCR; TCRdb keeps only in-frame clonotypes and omits some of them. The sample holds about 41,000 clones, 66% seen once. As to this clone: What it binds is not known.

Input material: Tregs from blood. The origin of this receptor is a man in his thirties or forties with type 1 diabetes. Some clones in this sample may be carry-over from other donors' samples. The chain is built from TRBV7-2 and TRBJ1-1; no firm D call. In DNA, the CDR3 is TGTGCCAGCAGCGTCGACTATACTAACACTGAAGCTTTCTTT. Encoded protein: CASSVDYTNTEAFF.